The sequence of this TCR beta chain was determined in a study of T cell responses to AZD1222 COVID-19 vaccine. Produced via immunoSEQ multiplex PCR; TCRdb's table is partial and in-frame only. The data show approximately 77,000 clones, approximately 83% seen once. Germline assignment: CDR1 KGHDR and CDR2 SFDVKD. V shed 4 bases and J 7 bases; nucleotides not matched to a gene: 9. The CDR3 is 16 amino acids. This receptor was taken from an adult who received the AZD1222 COVID-19 vaccine. The chain has TRBV24-1 and TRBJ2-1; 10 positions agree with TRBD2. This specimen was peripheral blood, taken 28 days after the second AZD1222 dose. In DNA, the CDR3 is TGTGCCACCAGTGACTCTAGCGGGGGTATGTGGAATGAGCAGTTCTTC. Translated, it gives CATSDSSGGMWNEQFF.